This entry describes one T cell receptor beta chain. The antigen is undetermined. The data belong to a study of T cell responses to AZD1222 COVID-19 vaccine. Clones were read by immunoSEQ multiplex PCR, and TCRdb kept only the in-frame ones, dropping some. The sample contains more than 150,000 clones, roughly nine tenths of which appear only once. Regarding the study as a whole: The CD4 TCRs associated with vaccination extended across spike and predominated at 160-218 and 743-854. Compared with day 0, the breadth and depth of the Spike-specific TCR repertoire rose significantly after two doses of AZD1222. The peak T cell response came first, and repertoires were sampled only after it.

The sequence was collected from an adult in good health. The source material was peripheral blood, sampled on day 0 of AZD1222 vaccination.

This chain's CDR3 is CASRMTVNYGYTF. CDR3 coding DNA: TGTGCCAGCAGGATGACAGTCAACTATGGCTACACCTTC. The rearrangement uses TRBV27 and TRBJ1-2, with D possibly being TRBD1 (5 bases). Germline V gene lookup returns CDR1 MNHEY and CDR2 SMNVEV (reference sequence). Trimming shortened V by 6 bases and J by 2 bases, and 10 bases separated the two germline ends. The CDR3 runs 13 residues.